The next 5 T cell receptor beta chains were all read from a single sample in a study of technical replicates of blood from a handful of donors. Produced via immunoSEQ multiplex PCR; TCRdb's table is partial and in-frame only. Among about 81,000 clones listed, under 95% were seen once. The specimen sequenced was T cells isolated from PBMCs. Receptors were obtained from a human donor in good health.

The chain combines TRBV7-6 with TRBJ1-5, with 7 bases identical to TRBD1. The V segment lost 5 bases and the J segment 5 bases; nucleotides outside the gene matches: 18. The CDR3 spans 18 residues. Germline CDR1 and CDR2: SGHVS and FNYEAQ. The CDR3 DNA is TGTGCCAGCAGCAACCGGGTTCCGACAGGGTGGATGGATCAGCCCCAGCATTTT. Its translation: CASSNRVPTGWMDQPQHF.

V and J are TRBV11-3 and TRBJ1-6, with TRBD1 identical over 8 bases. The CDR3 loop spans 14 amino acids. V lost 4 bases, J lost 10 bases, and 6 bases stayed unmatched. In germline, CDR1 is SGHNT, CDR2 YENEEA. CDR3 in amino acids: CASSSRTGNSPLHF. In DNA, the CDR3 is TGTGCCAGCAGCTCACGGACAGGGAACTCACCCCTCCACTTT. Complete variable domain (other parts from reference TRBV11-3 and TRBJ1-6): EAGVVQSPRYKIIEKKQPVAFWCNPISGHNTLYWYLQNLGQGPELLIRYENEEAVDDSQLPKDRFSAERLKGVDSTLKIQPAELGDSAVYLCASSSRTGNSPLHFGNGTRLTVT.

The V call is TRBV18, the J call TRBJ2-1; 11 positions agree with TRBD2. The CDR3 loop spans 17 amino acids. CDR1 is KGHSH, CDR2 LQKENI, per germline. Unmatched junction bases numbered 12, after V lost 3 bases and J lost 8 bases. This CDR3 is CASSPPTTSGRDDEQFF. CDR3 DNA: TGTGCCAGCTCACCGCCTACCACTAGCGGGAGAGACGATGAGCAGTTCTTC.

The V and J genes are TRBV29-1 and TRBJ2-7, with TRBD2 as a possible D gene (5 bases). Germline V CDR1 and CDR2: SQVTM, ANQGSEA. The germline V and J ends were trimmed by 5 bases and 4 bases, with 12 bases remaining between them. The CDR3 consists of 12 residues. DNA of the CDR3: TGCAGCGTTATCGGGGAAAAATACGAGCAGTACTTC. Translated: CSVIGEKYEQYF.

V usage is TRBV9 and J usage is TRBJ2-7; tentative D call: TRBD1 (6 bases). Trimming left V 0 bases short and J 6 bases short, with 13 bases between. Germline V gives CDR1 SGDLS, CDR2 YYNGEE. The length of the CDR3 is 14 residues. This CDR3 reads CASSVATGGLEQYF. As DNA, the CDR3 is TGTGCCAGCAGCGTAGCTACTGGGGGCCTCGAGCAGTACTTC.